This T cell receptor (beta chain) was found in a study of cytomegalovirus exposure and HLA in healthy donors. The study, taken as a whole, reports: The study designated some 180 TCR beta chains cytomegalovirus-associated.

To note about this clone: Antigen specificity is unknown.

V lost 1 base, J lost 3 bases, and 3 bases stayed unmatched. This CDR3 has 16 amino acids. Germline CDR1 reads SGHTA; CDR2 reads FQGNSA. Use of 60 Vbeta and 13 Jbeta primers characterized the PCR. Sequencing used immunoSEQ multiplex PCR; TCRdb keeps in-frame clones, though not all of them. The table for this sample gives about 200,000 clones. The chain joins TRBV7-2 to TRBJ2-1; TRBD2 matches at 10 bases. This TCR was sampled from a girl aged 2 to 9 in good health and CMV-seropositive. Sequenced sample: PBMCs. CDR3 region: CASSLVWTSGYNEQFF. The CDR3 DNA is TGTGCCAGCAGCTTAGTATGGACTAGCGGCTACAATGAGCAGTTCTTC.